This T cell receptor beta chain was observed in a study of T cell changes during pregnancy in multiple sclerosis. There are 14 residues in the CDR3. V shed 0 bases and J shed 5 bases, with 10 bases lying between them. The germline V gene encodes CDR1 MGHRA and CDR2 YSYEKL. Some clones are missing from TCRdb's copy, which holds only in-frame ones; the method was immunoSEQ multiplex PCR. The sample holds some 79,000 clones, about 93% seen once. Turning to this clone: Distinct nucleotide sequences in the sample also encode this CDR3.

This specimen was CD4+ T cells from peripheral blood mononuclear cells, taken in the second trimester of pregnancy. V is TRBV4-1 and J is TRBJ2-5; D uncertain. The receptor was derived from a female donor with multiple sclerosis, enrolled in a pregnancy study. CDR3 residues: CASSQDSGTETQYF. CDR3 DNA: TGCGCCAGCAGCCAAGATTCGGGTACGGAGACCCAGTACTTC.